Listed here are 22 T cell receptor beta chains from one sample, sequenced in a study of beta chain features in type 1 diabetes. Study-level points and caveats: Across all four CD4+ subsets, people with type 1 diabetes showed modestly shorter TCRB CDR3s.

Their antigens remain unidentified. Expressed TCRB transcripts got sequenced, as all isolated RNA was reverse transcribed. Measured with immunoSEQ multiplex PCR; TCRdb has only the in-frame clones, and not every one. The profile shows over 300,000 clones, 7% to 10% of them singletons. The sample consisted of central memory CD4+ T cells from blood. The receptors come from a man in his thirties or forties with type 1 diabetes.

This clone was seen a few times. The chain carries TRBV4-1 and TRBJ1-4; TRBD1 matches at 7 bases. The CDR3 is 15 amino acids. Trimming took 0 bases from V and 8 from J; bases not matched to a gene: 6. The V gene's germline CDR1 is MGHRA and CDR2 YSYEKL. CDR3 DNA: TGCGCCAGCAGCCAAGACGGCAGGGGGAAAGAAAAACTGTTTTTT. It is translated as CASSQDGRGKEKLFF.

This clone was seen a few times. The J gene is TRBJ1-5, the V gene TRBV2; 8 nucleotides agree with TRBD1. Germline assignment: CDR1 SNHLY and CDR2 FYNNEI. Unmatched junction bases numbered 3, after V lost 10 bases and J lost 4 bases. CDR3 length equals 12 residues. CDR3: CATRQGNQPQHF. CDR3 in DNA: TGTGCCACCCGACAGGGGAATCAGCCCCAGCATTTT.

The CDR3 reads CASSLRGYGYTF. CDR3 in DNA: TGTGCCAGCAGCCTCCGGGGCTATGGCTACACCTTC. The chain carries TRBV7-2 and TRBJ1-2; D gene ambiguous. Trimming shortened V by 5 bases and J by 4 bases, and 8 bases separated the two germline ends. Germline lookup yields CDR1 SGHTA and CDR2 FQGNSA. This CDR3 has 12 amino acids.

The V call is TRBV10-3, the J call TRBJ2-7, with 9 positions matching TRBD1. With 3 bases clipped from V and 4 bases from J, the junction kept 4 bases outside the gene matches. Per germline, CDR1 ENHRY and CDR2 SYGVKD. The CDR3 totals 14 residues. As DNA, the CDR3 is TGTGCCATCAGTGATTTCGGGACAGGGTACGAGCAGTACTTC. It specifies CAISDFGTGYEQYF.

V usage is TRBV7-2 and J usage is TRBJ2-2; D is undetermined. V was shortened by 8 bases and J by 6 bases, with 16 bases between the two germline ends. The germline V gene encodes CDR1 SGHTA and CDR2 FQGNSA. The CDR3 runs 14 residues. The CDR3 loop reads CASLRDLFAGELFF. The CDR3 nucleotides are TGTGCCAGCCTCCGCGATTTGTTTGCCGGGGAGCTGTTTTTT.

The sample holds a few counts of this clone. This chain joins TRBV10-1 and TRBJ1-2; 7 nucleotides agree with TRBD1. V shed 5 bases, J shed 1 base, and the junction held 7 bases outside the gene matches. The germline gives CDR1 WNHNN, CDR2 SYGVQD (reference sequence). The CDR3 covers 15 residues. DNA of the CDR3: TGCGCCAGCAGTATGGACAGGATAATTAACTATGGCTACACCTTC. Translation: CASSMDRIINYGYTF.

J is TRBJ1-2 and V is TRBV5-1; D is possibly TRBD1 (5 bases). Trimming removed 7 bases at V and 4 bases at J, with 17 bases between. Germline V CDR1 and CDR2: SGHRS, YFSETQ. The CDR3 contains 14 residues. CDR3 coding DNA: TGCGCCAGCGGATTCAACACAGGACCCTATGGCTACACCTTC. Amino acid sequence: CASGFNTGPYGYTF.

This clone came up a few times. The gene calls are TRBV30 and TRBJ1-1; 8 bases match TRBD1. With 1 base clipped from V and 5 bases from J, the junction kept 6 bases outside the gene matches. Germline loops: CDR1 GTSNPN, CDR2 SVGIG (reference sequence). This CDR3 is built from 14 residues. CDR3 sequence reads: CAWSAGTGRTEAFF. The CDR3 coding sequence is TGTGCCTGGAGTGCGGGGACAGGAAGAACTGAAGCTTTCTTT.

The chain couples TRBV30 to TRBJ2-3; perhaps TRBD2 as D (7 bases). The CDR3 consists of 14 residues. V was shortened by 3 bases and J by 3 bases, with 13 bases between the two germline ends. In germline, CDR1 is GTSNPN, CDR2 SVGIG (reference sequence). The CDR3 DNA sequence: TGTGCCTGGAGAGGGGGGGGTTGGACAGATACGCAGTATTTT. It is translated as CAWRGGGWTDTQYF.

This clone was seen a handful of times. In DNA, the CDR3 is TGTGCTTCCACCCGAGGGACGGTTCATGAAGAGACCCAGTACTTC. Protein product: CASTRGTVHEETQYF. V usage is TRBV30 and J usage is TRBJ2-5; the D call may be TRBD1 or TRBD2 (5 bases each). From germline, CDR1 is GTSNPN and CDR2 SVGIG (reference sequence). CDR3 length: 15 residues.

CDR3 nucleotides: TGTGCCATCAGTGAGACAGGGTCCGGGACCACAGATACGCAGTATTTT. This translates into CAISETGSGTTDTQYF. This rearrangement joins TRBV10-3 to TRBJ2-3; D might be TRBD1 (6 bases). The V and J ends lost 2 bases and 2 bases respectively, with 14 bases between them. The germline gives CDR1 ENHRY, CDR2 SYGVKD. The CDR3 has 16 amino acids.

This clone was counted only a few times. The genes are TRBV28 and TRBJ2-1, with TRBD1 matching over 7 bases. CDR3 length: 16 residues. Per germline, CDR1 MDHEN and CDR2 SYDVKM. The ends lost 5 bases at V and 1 base at J; junction bases unmatched: 8. CDR3 nucleotide sequence: TGTGCCAGCAGTAGGACTCGGGACAGTTCCTACAATGAGCAGTTCTTC. Translation gives CASSRTRDSSYNEQFF. The complete variable domain, with remaining parts taken from reference TRBV28 and TRBJ2-1, reads DVKVTQSSRYLVKRTGEKVFLECVQDMDHENMFWYRQDPGLGLRLIYFSYDVKMKEKGDIPEGYSVSREKKERFSLILESASTNQTSMYLCASSRTRDSSYNEQFFGPGTRLTVL.

A few counts support this clone. This rearrangement joins TRBV21-1 to TRBJ2-6; the table gives TRBD1 as D, unverified against the DNA. TRBV21-1 is designated a pseudogene. The CDR3 is made up of 19 amino acids. The CDR3 sequence: CASSKRDRGKVCGANVLTF. The DNA for the CDR3 is TGTGCCAGCAGCAAACGGGACAGGGGGAAAGTATGTGGGGCCAACGTCCTGACTTTC.

The V and J genes are TRBV25-1 and TRBJ1-4; D is ambiguous. The CDR3 is made up of 15 amino acids. Per germline, CDR1 MGHDK and CDR2 SYGVNS. Trimming left V 3 bases short and J 1 base short, with 9 bases between. The CDR3 sequence: CASSDQQETNEKLFF. Here the CDR3 DNA reads TGTGCCAGCAGTGACCAACAAGAAACTAATGAAAAACTGTTTTTT.

J is TRBJ1-6 and V is TRBV7-6; the D gene is possibly TRBD1 (6 bases). Trimming cost V 1 base and J 2 bases, with 9 bases left between them. The CDR3 extends over 16 amino acids. Germline CDR1 reads SGHVS; CDR2 reads FNYEAQ. The CDR3 protein is CASSLGGDTYNSPLHF. As DNA, the CDR3 is TGTGCCAGCAGCTTAGGGGGGGACACCTATAATTCACCCCTCCACTTT.

This clone occurred a few times. The rearrangement links TRBV7-8 to TRBJ1-1, with D hard to call. The CDR3 has 13 amino acids. In germline, CDR1 is SGHVS, CDR2 FQNEAQ. V was clipped by 6 bases and J by 1 base, with 9 bases between them. In nucleotides, the CDR3 is TGTGCCAGCAGTGGAGACCGGAACACTGAAGCTTTCTTT. The encoded protein is CASSGDRNTEAFF.

This clone has more than one count but fewer than ten. The chain recombines TRBV4-1 with TRBJ2-5, with 8 bases aligning to TRBD2. V dropped 1 base and J dropped 5; count of bases not matched to a gene: 9. Germline V CDR1 and CDR2: MGHRA, YSYEKL. The CDR3 runs to 16 residues. The CDR3 sequence is CASSQGSGGGWETQYF. The CDR3 nucleotides read TGCGCCAGCAGCCAAGGGAGCGGGGGAGGTTGGGAGACCCAGTACTTC.

This clone was counted a few times. The chain has TRBV14 and TRBJ1-1, with D unresolved. In germline, CDR1 is SGHDN, CDR2 FVKESK. This CDR3 comprises 18 residues. Trimming took 4 bases from V and 1 from J, leaving 22 bases between them. The CDR3 loop is CASSPLLFGPKQNTEAFF. CDR3 bases: TGTGCCAGCAGCCCCTTACTCTTTGGACCCAAACAGAACACTGAAGCTTTCTTT.

This clone was observed many times. The V call is TRBV7-2, the J call TRBJ1-5; D call uncertain. Trimming took 1 base from V and 1 from J, leaving 5 bases between them. The CDR3 runs to 14 residues. CDR1 is SGHTA, CDR2 FQGNSA, per germline. The chain's CDR3 is CASSLGESNQPQHF. The CDR3 region has the DNA TGTGCCAGCAGCTTAGGGGAGAGCAATCAGCCCCAGCATTTT.

V usage is TRBV7-2 and J usage is TRBJ2-7, with D perhaps TRBD2 (6 bases). From germline, CDR1 is SGHTA and CDR2 FQGNSA. Trimming removed 4 bases from V and 3 bases from J, with 19 bases in between. The CDR3 runs 16 residues. The CDR3, as DNA: TGTGCCAGCAGCTGGGGCGGAGGGAGAATCCTCTACGAGCAGTACTTC. Protein: CASSWGGGRILYEQYF.

This clone appeared many times. Written as DNA, the CDR3 is TGTGCCAGCAGTTACAACGCCGGCGGAAACACTGAAGCTTTCTTT. Encoded protein: CASSYNAGGNTEAFF. The rearrangement joins TRBV6-5 to TRBJ1-1; D gene uncertain. Per the germline V gene, CDR1 is MNHEY and CDR2 is SVGAGI. The CDR3 spans 15 residues. Deletions cut 2 bases from V and 2 bases from J, with 12 bases between.

There are a few counts of this clone. The chain recombines TRBV5-1 with TRBJ2-3; perhaps TRBD1 as D (6 bases). The CDR3 has 14 residues. Trimming shortened V by 4 bases and J by 6 bases, and 15 bases separated the two germline ends. Germline V CDR1 and CDR2: SGHRS, YFSETQ. The CDR3 coding sequence is TGCGCCAGCAGCACTGGACAGTCCCCTGATACGCAGTATTTT. Its translation is CASSTGQSPDTQYF.